The 18 T cell receptor beta chains below come from one sample, sequenced in a study of blood T cell repertoires in COVID-19. Here immunoSEQ multiplex PCR was the method, and the copy in TCRdb shows in-frame clones only, minus some. The data show approximately 290,000 clones, 90% seen once. Sequencing was done on a sample of PBMCs or T cells enriched from blood (not recorded which). The receptors shown here come from a woman under 30 with acute COVID-19.

This clone was seen a single time. V usage is TRBV28 and J usage is TRBJ2-5, with 7 nucleotides matching TRBD1. Germline loops: CDR1 MDHEN, CDR2 SYDVKM. This CDR3 is 14 amino acids long. After removal of 7 bases from V and 1 base from J, the junction contained 6 bases not matched to a gene. The CDR3 loop reads CASNDRAIQETQYF. The CDR3 nucleotides are TGTGCCAGCAACGACAGGGCAATCCAAGAGACCCAGTACTTC.

The rearrangement uses TRBV3-1 (or the pseudogene TRBV3-2) and TRBJ2-1; no firm D call. The CDR3 covers 13 residues. The germline V and J ends were trimmed by 0 bases and 9 bases, with 9 bases remaining between them. The germline V gene encodes CDR1 LGHDT and CDR2 YNNKEL (reference sequence). CDR3 DNA sequence: TGTGCCAGCAGCCAAGATGGCATCAGTGAGCAGTTCTTC. Translated, it gives CASSQDGISEQFF.

This sequence joins TRBV14 and TRBJ1-2; TRBD1 might be the D (6 bases). Germline assignment: CDR1 SGHDN and CDR2 FVKESK. The CDR3 length is 19 residues. Trimming took 0 bases from V and 6 from J, leaving 26 bases between them. CDR3 sequence (DNA): TGTGCCAGCAGCCAAGAAGGAGTTTGGGGGCGAAATCCCCCCGATGGCTACACCTTC. Its protein product is CASSQEGVWGRNPPDGYTF.

This clone showed up just a few times. The genes are TRBV19 and TRBJ2-7; the D is unclear. Trimming removed 4 bases at V and 4 bases at J, with 17 bases between. Germline V lookup: CDR1 LNHDA, CDR2 SQIVND (reference sequence). The CDR3 length is 15 residues. The CDR3 loop is CASSKLAVGPYEQYF. Written as DNA, the CDR3 is TGTGCCAGTAGTAAGCTGGCCGTGGGCCCTTACGAGCAGTACTTC. The entire variable domain, with the rest obtained from reference TRBV19 and TRBJ2-7, is as follows: DGGITQSPKYLFRKEGQNVTLSCEQNLNHDAMYWYRQDPGQGLRLIYYSQIVNDFQKGDIAEGYSVSREKKESFPLTVTSAQKNPTAFYLCASSKLAVGPYEQYFGPGTRLTVT.

Note on this clone: Other DNA sequences from this sample encode an identical CDR3 as well. The V gene is TRBV7-9, the J gene TRBJ1-4, with 9 bases that match TRBD1. Germline trimming cut 4 bases from V and 5 bases from J; bases unmatched to any gene: 2. The CDR3 loop spans 14 amino acids. Germline-derived CDR1 and CDR2 are SEHNR and FQNEAQ (reference sequence). CDR3 nucleotide sequence: TGTGCCAGCAGCTCCGGGACAGGGAATGAAAAACTGTTTTTT. Translating it yields CASSSGTGNEKLFF.

This clone came up a few times. The chain recombines TRBV13 with TRBJ2-2, with D perhaps TRBD2 (6 bases). Trimming stripped 3 bases from V and 4 bases from J, with 15 bases between. The germline gives CDR1 PRHDT, CDR2 FYEKMQ (reference sequence). The CDR3 totals 16 residues. The CDR3 loop reads CASSFTLATSTGELFF. CDR3 DNA sequence: TGTGCCAGCAGCTTCACCCTAGCGACTTCCACCGGGGAGCTGTTTTTT.

J is TRBJ2-3 and V is TRBV28; TRBD1 agrees at 8 bases. Germline values: CDR1 MDHEN, CDR2 SYDVKM. The CDR3 extends over 15 amino acids. The junction had 5 bases not matched to a gene; V was cut back by 2 bases and J by 4 bases. The CDR3 DNA follows: TGTGCCAGCAGTTTACCCGAGACAGGGGCAGATACGCAGTATTTT. Translating it yields CASSLPETGADTQYF.

The sample holds one count of this clone. V gene TRBV28 combines with J gene TRBJ2-7, with a tentative D call TRBD1 (5 bases). Germline CDR1 is MDHEN and CDR2 is SYDVKM. CDR3 length: 12 residues. Trimming shortened V by 8 bases and J by 6 bases, and 14 bases separated the two germline ends. The CDR3 nucleotides read TGTGCCAGCGGGGCAGGGTCCATCGAGCAGTACTTC. Translated: CASGAGSIEQYF. The variable domain in full, with the rest retrieved from reference TRBV28 and TRBJ2-7, is DVKVTQSSRYLVKRTGEKVFLECVQDMDHENMFWYRQDPGLGLRLIYFSYDVKMKEKGDIPEGYSVSREKKERFSLILESASTNQTSMYLCASGAGSIEQYFGPGTRLTVT.

The rearrangement joins TRBV10-1 to TRBJ1-2, with D perhaps matching TRBD1 (6 bases). Trimming took 8 bases from V and 5 from J, leaving 18 bases between them. Germline CDR1 WNHNN, CDR2 SYGVQD (reference sequence). The length of the CDR3 is 14 residues. The CDR3 here is CASPDRKGGYGYTF. The DNA of the CDR3 is TGCGCCAGCCCGGACAGAAAGGGGGGGTATGGCTACACCTTC.

The V gene is TRBV6-1, the J gene TRBJ1-1; the D gene is possibly TRBD1 (5 bases). This CDR3 contains 15 residues. V lost 0 bases and J 6 bases, leaving 14 bases between the germline ends. Germline V gene data show CDR1 as MNHNS and CDR2 as SASEGT. CDR3 DNA: TGTGCCAGCAGTGAAGCGCAGGGCAGGGCCGCTGAAGCTTTCTTT. Translating gives CASSEAQGRAAEAFF.

The chain carries TRBV28 and TRBJ1-2; unclear D gene. The germline V gene has CDR1 MDHEN and CDR2 SYDVKM. Trimming pared 3 bases from V and 6 bases from J, leaving 14 bases between. This CDR3 contains 14 residues. CDR3 sequence reads: CASSFDHRSDGYTF. In DNA form, the CDR3 reads TGTGCCAGCAGTTTCGATCACAGATCGGATGGCTACACCTTC.

The chain employs TRBV10-3 and TRBJ2-7; no clear D gene. CDR3 length equals 13 residues. V gave up 4 bases and J gave up 5 bases, with 12 bases separating them. Germline CDR1 reads ENHRY; CDR2 reads SYGVKD. The CDR3 DNA sequence: TGTGCCATCAGTGTCGCGAGTCGTGACGAGCAGTACTTC. It is translated as CAISVASRDEQYF.

This clone was counted between two and nine times. CDR3 in amino acids: CASSQGSTVPYEQYF. The CDR3 DNA reads TGTGCCAGCAGCCAAGGGAGTACGGTGCCCTACGAGCAGTACTTC. The J gene is TRBJ2-7, the V gene TRBV4-2; no clear D. Germline CDR1 reads LGHNA; CDR2 reads YNFKEQ. V shed 1 base and J shed 2 bases, with 12 bases lying between them. The CDR3 covers 15 residues.

The chain carries TRBV7-3 and TRBJ1-6, with a tentative D call TRBD1 (6 bases). The length of the CDR3 is 16 residues. CDR1 and CDR2 from the germline V gene are SGHTA and FQGTGA. Between the trimmed V and J ends, which lost 2 bases and 10 bases, there was a span of 18 bases. The CDR3 sequence is CASSLGQTGSGSPLHF. As DNA, the CDR3 is TGTGCCAGCAGCTTAGGGCAAACAGGGTCTGGGTCACCCCTCCACTTT.

The chain carries TRBV11-3 and TRBJ1-6; 8 positions match TRBD1. V shed 4 bases and J 10 bases; nucleotides not matched to a gene: 9. The CDR3 is 15 amino acids. Germline CDR1 is SGHNT and CDR2 is YENEEA. CDR3 residues: CASSSRQGLGSPLHF. The CDR3 DNA follows: TGTGCCAGCAGCTCGAGACAGGGGTTGGGGTCACCCCTCCACTTT.

This sequence joins TRBV12-3 or TRBV12-4 and TRBJ2-7; 8 bases are a match to TRBD2. The CDR3 is made up of 12 amino acids. V shed 3 bases, J shed 7 bases, and the junction held 2 bases outside the gene matches. CDR3 in amino acids: CASSFGGGEQYF. DNA for the CDR3: TGTGCCAGCAGTTTCGGGGGGGGAGAGCAGTACTTC.

The J gene is TRBJ1-5, the V gene TRBV6-5; 8 nucleotides align to TRBD1. The V gene's germline CDR1 is MNHEY and CDR2 SVGAGI. This CDR3 has 14 amino acids. V shed 6 bases, J shed 2 bases, and the junction held 3 bases outside the gene matches. The CDR3 DNA sequence: TGTGCCAGCAGGCCGGGACAGGGCAATCAGCCCCAGCATTTT. The encoded protein is CASRPGQGNQPQHF.

The chain uses TRBV2 and TRBJ2-7, with 12 bases identical to TRBD2. The germline V gene encodes CDR1 SNHLY and CDR2 FYNNEI. V shed 5 bases, J shed 3 bases, and the junction held 5 bases outside the gene matches. The CDR3 consists of 15 residues. As DNA, the CDR3 is TGTGCCAGCAGTCTAGCGGGAGGGTCAGTCTACGAGCAGTACTTC. Translated: CASSLAGGSVYEQYF.